This T cell receptor (beta chain) was sequenced during a study of blood T cell repertoires in COVID-19. Study in general: Sources were T cells, B-cell-depleted T cells, or PBMCs; the material itself was cDNA or gDNA.

CDR1 and CDR2 from the germline V gene are SGHRS and YFSETQ. The CDR3 length is 12 residues. V was cut by 2 bases and J by 7 bases, with 9 bases left in between. This clone was detected only a few times. Original methodology: It was from reference gene primer amplification that nucleated cell counts were estimated. Profiling relied on immunoSEQ multiplex PCR, and the TCRdb table lists in-frame clones only, not all of them. V and J calls plus clone size are reproduced from that table; the DNA served to infer D and trimming. The sample shows a few hundred thousand clones, around 87% of them seen only once.

The chain is built from TRBV5-1 and TRBJ1-1; the D gene is possibly TRBD1 (6 bases). The sample comprised PBMCs or T cells enriched from blood (not recorded which). This TCR was recovered from a woman in her 40s who had recovered from COVID-19. CDR3 residues: CASSLQGGEAFF. In DNA form, the CDR3 reads TGCGCCAGCAGCTTACAAGGGGGTGAAGCTTTCTTT.